A single sample is the source of the 17 T cell receptor beta chains below, sequenced in a study of T cells after yellow fever vaccination. TCRdb itself ran the 5' RACE reads through MiXCR, one entry per CDR3 protein. In the table there are around 550,000 distinct CDR3 sequences, about 19% of which are singletons. Sample: PBMCs, taken 15 days after the yellow fever booster vaccination. The source is a man younger than 45 who received the YFV17D yellow fever vaccine.

This sequence joins TRBV10-3 and TRBJ2-3; tentative D call: TRBD2 (7 bases). This CDR3 has 16 amino acids. The V end lost 7 bases, the J end lost 2 bases, and 19 bases lay between the germline ends. The V gene's germline CDR1 is ENHRY and CDR2 SYGVKD. Here the CDR3 reads CAIKGGEGGITDTQYF. CDR3 sequence (DNA): TGTGCCATCAAGGGGGGGGAGGGAGGAATCACAGATACGCAGTATTTT.

The V call is TRBV27, the J call TRBJ2-1; D remains ambiguous. CDR3 length: 15 amino acids. V dropped 0 bases and J dropped 11 bases, with 17 bases sitting between them. Looked up from germline, CDR1 is MNHEY and CDR2 is SMNVEV (reference sequence). DNA of the CDR3: TGTGCCAGCAGTTTATCCCAGTTGCCTACAATGAAGCAGTTCTTC. It encodes CASSLSQLPTMKQFF.

This chain joins TRBV5-4 and TRBJ2-2, with D maybe TRBD2 (6 bases). This CDR3 region has 16 residues. Germline V lookup: CDR1 SGHNT, CDR2 YYREEE (reference sequence). The V gene lost 4 bases and the J gene lost 7 bases, with 20 bases spanning the gap. The chain's CDR3 is CASSEMRRNGGGELFF. The CDR3 nucleotides read TGTGCCAGCAGCGAGATGAGGCGCAACGGGGGCGGGGAGCTGTTTTTT.

This clonotype has a handful of counts. V gene TRBV30 combines with J gene TRBJ1-4; D remains ambiguous. CDR3 length equals 14 residues. V lost 4 bases and J 1 base, leaving 10 bases between the germline ends. Germline CDR1 is GTSNPN and CDR2 is SVGIG (reference sequence). CDR3: CAWKTGGTNEKLFF. CDR3 DNA: TGTGCCTGGAAGACGGGAGGAACTAATGAAAAACTGTTTTTT. The whole variable domain, remainder taken from reference TRBV30 and TRBJ1-4, is SQTIHQWPATLVQPVGSPLSLECTVEGTSNPNLYWYRQAAGRGLQLLFYSVGIGQISSEVPQNLSASRPQDRQFILSSKKLLLSDSGFYLCAWKTGGTNEKLFFGSGTQLSVL.

The rearrangement links TRBV5-1 to TRBJ2-1; no clear D gene. Trimming cost V 4 bases and J 2 bases, with 10 bases left between them. This CDR3 is 14 amino acids long. CDR1 is SGHRS and CDR2 is YFSETQ in the germline V gene. CDR3 sequence: CASSEVLPYNEQFF. For the CDR3, the DNA is TGCGCCAGCAGCGAGGTACTACCCTACAATGAGCAGTTCTTC. Looking up the rest from reference TRBV5-1 and TRBJ2-1 gives the full variable domain: KAGVTQTPRYLIKTRGQQVTLSCSPISGHRSVSWYQQTPGQGLQFLFEYFSETQRNKGNFPGRFSGRQFSNSRSEMNVSTLELGDSALYLCASSEVLPYNEQFFGPGTRLTVL.

The chain employs TRBV20-1 and TRBJ2-7, with D maybe TRBD2 (5 bases). The CDR3 sequence is 14 residues long. V lost 1 base and J lost 6, with 16 bases in between. CDR1 and CDR2 from the germline V gene are DFQATT and SNEGSKA (reference sequence). CDR3 coding DNA: TGCAGTGCTAGAGTCCCCCGGGATGGATCCGAGCAGTACTTC. This gives the protein CSARVPRDGSEQYF.

This sequence joins TRBV5-6 and TRBJ2-5; no clear D gene. Germline lookup yields CDR1 SGHDT and CDR2 YYEEEE. The V end was cut by 0 bases, the J end by 7 bases, with 19 bases between. This CDR3 spans 16 amino acids. The DNA for the CDR3 is TGTGCCAGCAGCTTGGGACGGCACCTGGGTATGGGGACCCAGTACTTC. Translating it yields CASSLGRHLGMGTQYF.

This chain connects TRBV27 to TRBJ1-1; D unclear. The CDR3 runs to 11 residues. Germline lookup yields CDR1 MNHEY and CDR2 SMNVEV (reference sequence). Trimming left V 5 bases short and J 6 bases short, with 7 bases between. The CDR3 reads CASSEGSEAFF. CDR3 sequence (DNA): TGTGCCAGCAGTGAGGGATCTGAAGCTTTCTTT.

This clonotype was counted only a few times. The V call is TRBV11-2, the J call TRBJ2-3, with D perhaps TRBD2 (6 bases). V lost 1 base to trimming and J lost 0 bases, with 11 bases between them. CDR1 and CDR2 (germline): SGHAT, FQNNGV. The CDR3 has 16 residues. Written as DNA, the CDR3 is TGTGCCAGCAGCTTAGGTCTAGCGCATAGCACAGATACGCAGTATTTT. Translated, it gives CASSLGLAHSTDTQYF.

The gene calls are TRBV10-3 and TRBJ2-3; TRBD1 agrees at 8 bases. Unmatched junction bases numbered 2, after V lost 6 bases and J lost 3 bases. This CDR3 has 13 amino acids. Germline assignment: CDR1 ENHRY and CDR2 SYGVKD. This CDR3 reads CAISQGATDTQYF. The CDR3 DNA sequence: TGTGCCATCAGCCAGGGGGCAACAGATACGCAGTATTTT.

The chain links TRBV12-3 or TRBV12-4 to TRBJ2-5, with D unresolved. V shed 1 base and J shed 5 bases, with 11 bases lying between them. The length of the CDR3 is 14 residues. The CDR3 region has the DNA TGTGCCAGCAGTTTAGATGAACTAAGGGAGACCCAGTACTTC. Its translation: CASSLDELRETQYF.

This clonotype has more than one count but fewer than ten. This chain uses TRBV3-1 with TRBJ2-2; 10 nucleotides match TRBD2. The CDR3 consists of 19 residues. J was trimmed by 6 bases and V by 1 base; bases with no gene match: 14. Germline V gene data show CDR1 as LGHDT and CDR2 as YNNKEL (reference sequence). The DNA for the CDR3 is TGTGCCAGCAGCCAAGCCCTCCCGGCTAGCGGGAGTGGCGCCGGGGAGCTGTTTTTT. This translates into CASSQALPASGSGAGELFF. Combining the CDR3 with reference TRBV3-1 and TRBJ2-2 gives the whole variable domain DTAVSQTPKYLVTQMGNDKSIKCEQNLGHDTMYWYKQDSKKFLKIMFSYNNKELIINETVPNRFSPKSPDKAHLNLHINSLELGDSAVYFCASSQALPASGSGAGELFFGEGSRLTVL.

This clonotype appeared a few times. The CDR3 nucleotides read TGTGCCAGCAGCTTAACCCCCAGGAGAGGTGACATTCAGTACTTC. As protein: CASSLTPRRGDIQYF. The chain links TRBV7-9 to TRBJ2-4, with unresolved D. Germline V gene data show CDR1 as SEHNR and CDR2 as FQNEAQ (reference sequence). The ends were cut back, 2 bases at V and 8 bases at J, with 16 bases in the middle. The CDR3 covers 15 residues.

Only a few counts were recorded for this clonotype. V and J are TRBV29-1 and TRBJ2-7; maybe TRBD2 (5 bases). The ends were cut back, 4 bases at V and 2 bases at J, with 15 bases in the middle. The CDR3 has 14 residues. Germline V gene data show CDR1 as SQVTM and CDR2 as ANQGSEA. The CDR3 DNA reads as TGCAGCGTTGTAAGGGCCGGAGGAACCTACGAGCAGTACTTC. Its translation is CSVVRAGGTYEQYF.

The chain couples TRBV29-1 to TRBJ2-1; 12 positions match TRBD2. CDR1 is SQVTM and CDR2 is ANQGSEA in the germline V gene. The CDR3 is made up of 15 amino acids. Unmatched junction bases numbered 7, after V lost 2 bases and J lost 8 bases. The CDR3 reads CSVELTSGRVYEQFF. The CDR3 DNA reads as TGCAGCGTTGAATTGACTAGCGGGAGAGTCTATGAGCAGTTCTTC.

This clonotype was seen a handful of times. This chain links TRBV3-1 with TRBJ1-1, with D possibly TRBD1 on 5 matching bases. Germline assignment: CDR1 LGHDT and CDR2 YNNKEL (reference sequence). V was clipped by 4 bases and J by 1 base, with 7 bases between them. CDR3 length: 13 amino acids. The CDR3 DNA reads TGTGCCAGCAGCCCACAGGAGAACACTGAAGCTTTCTTT. Translated: CASSPQENTEAFF.

In its sample, this clonotype was seen once. The chain joins TRBV27 to TRBJ2-2; tentative D call: TRBD1 (5 bases). Trimming removed 7 bases at V and 1 base at J, with 13 bases between. Per the germline V gene, CDR1 is MNHEY and CDR2 is SMNVEV (reference sequence). The CDR3 loop spans 15 amino acids. The chain's CDR3 is CASTSTGWNTGELFF. Here the CDR3 DNA reads TGTGCCAGCACCTCAACAGGCTGGAACACCGGGGAGCTGTTTTTT.